These 27 T cell receptor beta chains were all obtained from the same sample, sequenced in a study of identical twins. TCRdb reanalysed the 5' RACE reads using MiXCR and keeps one entry per CDR3 protein. The table has nearly 900,000 distinct CDR3 sequences, 10% to 15% seen once. This sample also belongs to another study, concerning yellow fever vaccine responses in identical twins.

Sequencing used PBMCs. These receptors all come from a woman aged 18-29 years in good health.

V gene TRBV28 combines with J gene TRBJ2-3; TRBD2 is a possible D gene (5 bases). In germline, CDR1 is MDHEN, CDR2 SYDVKM. The CDR3 extends over 14 amino acids. V lost 2 bases and J lost 4, with 10 bases in between. The CDR3 loop is CASSLRLTADTQYF. For the CDR3, the DNA is TGTGCCAGCAGTTTAAGACTAACCGCAGATACGCAGTATTTT.

The sample holds a few counts of this clonotype. The chain has TRBV2 and TRBJ2-2; 7 positions agree with TRBD2. V shed 6 bases and J 4 bases; nucleotides not matched to a gene: 8. This CDR3 region has 15 residues. Germline loops: CDR1 SNHLY, CDR2 FYNNEI. The DNA of the CDR3 is TGTGCCAGCAGACGGGAGGCAGGGAGCACCGGGGAGCTGTTTTTT. Encoded protein: CASRREAGSTGELFF.

The gene calls are TRBV29-1 and TRBJ2-1; 16 positions agree with TRBD2. The ends lost 6 bases at V and 4 bases at J; junction bases unmatched: 6. Germline assignment: CDR1 SQVTM and CDR2 ANQGSEA. This CDR3 is built from 16 residues. CDR3: CSVLGTSGRGYNEQFF. Written as DNA, the CDR3 is TGCAGCGTCCTTGGGACTAGCGGGAGGGGGTACAATGAGCAGTTCTTC.

This clonotype was seen only a few times. This chain connects TRBV15 to TRBJ2-7; 7 bases map to TRBD1. This CDR3 is 12 amino acids long. The J segment lost 2 bases and the V segment lost 9 bases, leaving 4 bases of the junction unmatched. Germline V CDR1 and CDR2: LNHNV, YYDKDF (reference sequence). The CDR3 DNA follows: TGTGCCACTTCAGGGGGTGCCTACGAGCAGTACTTC. Its protein product is CATSGGAYEQYF.

The genes are TRBV5-1 and TRBJ2-2; D is perhaps TRBD1 (6 bases). V shed 4 bases and J shed 7 bases, with 17 bases lying between them. The CDR3 runs 15 residues. Germline V CDR1 and CDR2: SGHRS, YFSETQ. CDR3: CASSLSQGFHGELFF. In DNA, the CDR3 is TGCGCCAGCAGCCTGTCACAGGGATTTCACGGGGAGCTGTTTTTT.

This sequence joins TRBV5-4 and TRBJ2-7, with a tentative D call TRBD2 (6 bases). The CDR3 is 14 amino acids. Germline values: CDR1 SGHNT, CDR2 YYREEE (reference sequence). Trimming stripped 4 bases from V and 6 bases from J, with 17 bases between. The CDR3 DNA reads as TGTGCCAGCAGCCCCGTCCGGGACTTGGGCGAGCAGTACTTC. Translated, it gives CASSPVRDLGEQYF.

The chain carries TRBV12-3 or TRBV12-4 and TRBJ1-1, with D possibly matching TRBD1 (6 bases). V was trimmed by 7 bases and J by 2 bases, leaving 14 bases between them. The CDR3 spans 14 residues. The CDR3 nucleotides are TGTGCCAGCACCAAGACAGGACTAAACACTGAAGCTTTCTTT. Protein: CASTKTGLNTEAFF.

This clonotype was seen ten or more times. This chain connects TRBV11-2 to TRBJ2-1, with 8 bases identical to TRBD2. Germline V gene data show CDR1 as SGHAT and CDR2 as FQNNGV. The V segment lost 5 bases and the J segment 4 bases; nucleotides outside the gene matches: 10. This CDR3 contains 16 residues. Here the CDR3 reads CASSPDLAGSYNEQFF. CDR3 sequence (DNA): TGTGCCAGCAGCCCCGACTTAGCGGGGTCATACAATGAGCAGTTCTTC.

This rearrangement joins TRBV9 to TRBJ2-7; TRBD1 matches at 8 bases. With V trimmed by 3 bases and J by 6 bases, 14 bases remained unmatched. The CDR3 length is 16 residues. Germline V gives CDR1 SGDLS, CDR2 YYNGEE. CDR3 DNA sequence: TGTGCCAGCAGCGCCCATTCTCCGGGACAGGCTCGCGAGCAGTACTTC. Translation gives CASSAHSPGQAREQYF.

The rearrangement uses TRBV28 and TRBJ2-3, with TRBD1 as a possible D gene (7 bases). With 6 bases removed from V and 4 bases from J, the gap between germline ends came to 20 bases. CDR3 length equals 16 residues. The V gene's germline CDR1 is MDHEN and CDR2 SYDVKM. The CDR3 sequence is CASSSRRGRFPDTQYF. The CDR3 DNA is TGTGCCAGCAGCTCTAGGAGGGGGCGCTTTCCAGATACGCAGTATTTT.

This chain connects TRBV20-1 to TRBJ2-5, with D unresolved. Trimming took 0 bases from V and 1 from J, leaving 12 bases between them. This CDR3 comprises 15 residues. Germline V gene lookup returns CDR1 DFQATT and CDR2 SNEGSKA (reference sequence). CDR3 region: CSARDGRQPQETQYF. CDR3 sequence (DNA): TGCAGTGCTAGAGATGGACGGCAGCCCCAAGAGACCCAGTACTTC.

V gene TRBV7-9 combines with J gene TRBJ2-2, with TRBD2 matching 12 bases. CDR1 and CDR2 (germline): SEHNR, FQNEAQ (reference sequence). The trim removed 3 bases at V and 4 bases at J, leaving 6 bases unmatched. The CDR3 is 17 amino acids. CDR3 in amino acids: CASSFGLAGSGTGELFF. CDR3 in DNA: TGTGCCAGCAGCTTTGGACTAGCGGGATCCGGCACCGGGGAGCTGTTTTTT.

This clonotype was seen ten or more times. The chain recombines TRBV12-3 or TRBV12-4 with TRBJ2-5; 8 bases match TRBD2. The CDR3 sequence is 14 residues long. The V gene end was trimmed by 3 bases and the J gene end by 4 bases; junction bases not matched to a gene: 4. As DNA, the CDR3 is TGTGCCAGCAGTTTTTTTAGCGGGGTAGAGACCCAGTACTTC. Translating gives CASSFFSGVETQYF.

The chain couples TRBV2 to TRBJ2-7; 7 bases agree with TRBD1. Germline V CDR1 and CDR2: SNHLY, FYNNEI. The CDR3 consists of 13 residues. CDR3 sequence: CASSEDRDYEQYV. As DNA, the CDR3 is TGTGCCAGCAGCGAAGACAGGGACTACGAGCAGTACGTC.

This clonotype came up a few times. The rearrangement uses TRBV12-3 or TRBV12-4 and TRBJ2-7; D possibly corresponds to TRBD1 (6 bases). CDR3 length equals 13 residues. Trimming shortened V by 6 bases and J by 3 bases, and 12 bases separated the two germline ends. The CDR3 nucleotides are TGTGCCAGCAGCCCCCGGACAGTCTACGAGCAGTACTTC. This encodes CASSPRTVYEQYF.

The table lists this clonotype with a few counts. The chain carries TRBV7-8 and TRBJ2-1; weak D call: TRBD1 (5 bases). The CDR3 loop spans 13 amino acids. The ends were cut back, 2 bases at V and 13 bases at J, with 15 bases in the middle. Germline V gives CDR1 SGHVS, CDR2 FQNEAQ. CDR3 sequence reads: CASSLYKGPAQFF. DNA for the CDR3: TGTGCCAGCAGCTTATATAAGGGGCCAGCACAGTTCTTC.

This clonotype was found a few times. The chain joins TRBV29-1 to TRBJ1-1, with 8 nucleotides matching TRBD1. Germline V gene data show CDR1 as SQVTM and CDR2 as ANQGSEA. CDR3 length equals 13 residues. Trimming cost V 6 bases and J 1 base; bases outside gene matches: 4. The DNA for the CDR3 is TGCAGCGTCGGACAGGGCGGGAACACTGAAGCTTTCTTT. This codes for CSVGQGGNTEAFF.

The chain combines TRBV21-1 with TRBJ2-5; the DNA was not used to check the table's D call, TRBD1. TRBV21-1 is labeled a pseudogene. The CDR3 totals 20 residues. The CDR3 DNA sequence: TGTGCCAGCAGTAAAGGACGGCAGGGGGCGCCGACACGATACGGAGAGACCCAGTACTTC. This gives the protein CASSKGRQGAPTRYGETQYF.

This clonotype was detected a few times. The rearrangement uses TRBV12-3 or TRBV12-4 and TRBJ1-1; no clear D. The length of the CDR3 is 15 residues. With 5 bases removed from V and 2 bases from J, the gap between germline ends came to 15 bases. CDR3 bases: TGTGCCAGCAGTACCCCGGGCAGGCCCAACACTGAAGCTTTCTTT. It codes for CASSTPGRPNTEAFF.

The table lists this clonotype with many counts. This chain links TRBV5-1 with TRBJ2-7; 7 nucleotides agree with TRBD1. V gave up 1 base and J gave up 2 bases; unmatched junction bases: 6. The length of the CDR3 is 15 residues. Germline values: CDR1 SGHRS, CDR2 YFSETQ. CDR3 nucleotide sequence: TGCGCCAGCAGCTTGTATGCACAGGGGACCTACGAGCAGTACTTC. This codes for CASSLYAQGTYEQYF.

This chain uses TRBV14 with TRBJ1-2, with 11 bases matching TRBD1. Germline lookup yields CDR1 SGHDN and CDR2 FVKESK. V shed 4 bases, J shed 5 bases, and the junction held 9 bases outside the gene matches. The CDR3 is 16 residues long. CDR3 nucleotide sequence: TGTGCCAGCAGCCGGACCCCAGGACAGGGGGCTTATGGCTACACCTTC. Encoded protein: CASSRTPGQGAYGYTF.

Only a few counts were recorded for this clonotype. The J gene is TRBJ2-3, the V gene TRBV7-6, with 10 bases aligning to TRBD2. CDR1 and CDR2 from the germline V gene are SGHVS and FNYEAQ. Trimming took 5 bases from V and 4 from J; bases not matched to a gene: 9. The CDR3 covers 16 residues. CDR3 amino acids: CASSPASGSLADTQYF. In nucleotides, the CDR3 is TGTGCCAGCAGCCCGGCTAGCGGGAGTTTGGCAGATACGCAGTATTTT.

In its sample, this clonotype was seen a few times. The chain joins TRBV5-1 to TRBJ2-2; 7 nucleotides match TRBD1. Unmatched junction bases numbered 13, after V lost 8 bases and J lost 6 bases. Germline CDR1 and CDR2: SGHRS and YFSETQ. This CDR3 has 15 amino acids. CDR3 coding DNA: TGCGCCAGTAGCCTACAAGGACAGGCGGCCGGGGAGCTGTTTTTT. This codes for CASSLQGQAAGELFF.

The genes are TRBV7-2 and TRBJ2-2, with D tentatively TRBD1 (6 bases). V was clipped by 10 bases and J by 0 bases, with 15 bases between them. The germline V gene has CDR1 SGHTA and CDR2 FQGNSA. This CDR3 spans 15 amino acids. CDR3 nucleotides: TGTGCCACCCTAGACAGGACCGCGAACACCGGGGAGCTGTTTTTT. Translation: CATLDRTANTGELFF.

This clonotype has a handful of counts. J is TRBJ2-5 and V is TRBV24-1; possibly TRBD2 for D (6 bases). The CDR3 is 15 residues long. The germline V gene has CDR1 KGHDR and CDR2 SFDVKD. V was clipped by 4 bases and J by 5 bases, with 16 bases between them. CDR3 sequence: CATSDPGTSGETQYF. CDR3 coding DNA: TGTGCCACCAGTGACCCTGGGACTTCAGGGGAGACCCAGTACTTC.

This chain links TRBV12-5 with TRBJ2-1; 8 positions agree with TRBD1. From germline, CDR1 is LGHNT and CDR2 FRNRAP. This CDR3 comprises 15 residues. Trimming at V came to 0 bases and at J to 10 bases, leaving 8 bases not matched to a gene. The CDR3 spells CASGLVGQGAGEQFF. CDR3 DNA sequence: TGTGCTAGTGGTTTGGTAGGGCAGGGGGCAGGGGAGCAGTTCTTC.

This clonotype was detected ten times or more. The rearrangement links TRBV7-2 to TRBJ2-7, with a tentative D call TRBD1 (6 bases). This CDR3 comprises 15 residues. Germline-derived CDR1 and CDR2 are SGHTA and FQGNSA. V was trimmed by 5 bases and J by 0 bases, leaving 14 bases between them. DNA of the CDR3: TGTGCCAGCAGCACCCGACAGGAGAGCTCCTACGAGCAGTACTTC. Amino acids: CASSTRQESSYEQYF.